This TCR beta chain was sequenced during a study of blood T cell repertoires in COVID-19. Looking at the study overall: Some COVID-19 samples were acute and others convalescent; all came from the United States, Italy and Spain. T cells, B-cell-depleted T cells, or PBMCs provided the cDNA or gDNA that served as material.

The junction had 13 bases not matched to a gene; V was cut back by 4 bases and J by 6 bases. Per germline, CDR1 SGHRS and CDR2 YFSETQ. The CDR3 consists of 15 residues. Original processing notes: Amplification with reference gene primers provided the estimates of nucleated cell counts. The protocol was immunoSEQ multiplex PCR, while the TCRdb copy is restricted to in-frame clones and leaves out a portion. V, J and clone size were drawn from that table, and D and trimming were deduced from the DNA. The repertoire consists of fewer than 150,000 clones, with 70% to 90% occurring once and the leading ten covering 13%.

This rearrangement joins TRBV5-1 to TRBJ2-7; 7 positions agree with TRBD2. The TCR comes from a human donor in a cohort sampled during active COVID-19. Material for sequencing was peripheral blood. CDR3 sequence reads: CASSAGGVWGGEQYF. DNA for the CDR3: TGCGCCAGCAGCGCTGGAGGGGTTTGGGGGGGCGAGCAGTACTTC.